This record looks at one TCR beta chain sequence and its context. V was shortened by 4 bases and J by 0 bases, with 19 bases between the two germline ends. Germline V gene data show CDR1 as MRHNA and CDR2 as SNTAGT. This CDR3 is built from 18 residues. The sample belongs to a study of blood T cells in healthy people across ages. Study-level background: The capture of about one barcoded beta molecule per two T cells was achieved by template switching.

The second PCR ran about 6 to 12 cycles with a sample-barcoded 5' primer and J-beta primers. Each cDNA was tagged by a template-switch adaptor containing 12 random nucleotides. From the 5' RACE reads, TCRdb called clonotypes with MiXCR, one entry per CDR3 protein. The sample contains 1.5 million or so distinct CDR3 sequences, roughly 40% of which appear only once. The rearrangement uses TRBV6-4 and TRBJ2-1; D may be TRBD2 (6 bases). This receptor was taken from a woman aged 18-29 years in good health. Sequenced sample: blood. The CDR3 bases are TGTGCCAGCAGTGCCGCTCGGGGCCGAGCGGGCTCCTACAATGAGCAGTTCTTC. It is translated as CASSAARGRAGSYNEQFF.